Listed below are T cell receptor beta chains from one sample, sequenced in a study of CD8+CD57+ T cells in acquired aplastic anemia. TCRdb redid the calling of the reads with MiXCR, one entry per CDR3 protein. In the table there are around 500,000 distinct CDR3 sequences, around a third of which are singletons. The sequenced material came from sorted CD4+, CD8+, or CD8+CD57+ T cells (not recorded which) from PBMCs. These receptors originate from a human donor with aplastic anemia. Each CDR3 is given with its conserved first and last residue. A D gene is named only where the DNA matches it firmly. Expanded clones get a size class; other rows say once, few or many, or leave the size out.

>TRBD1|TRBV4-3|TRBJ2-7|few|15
CASSQDSPGGDEQYF
TGCGCCAGCAGCCAAGATTCACCAGGGGGCGACGAGCAGTACTTC
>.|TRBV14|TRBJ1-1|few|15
CASSPLTGQNTEAFF
TGTGCCAGCAGCCCCCTGACAGGACAGAACACTGAAGCTTTCTTT
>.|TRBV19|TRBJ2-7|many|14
CASKDLPSSYEQYF
TGTGCCAGTAAGGATTTGCCCAGCTCCTACGAGCAGTACTTC
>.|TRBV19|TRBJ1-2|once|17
CASSMARAGTSLYGYTF
TGTGCCAGTAGTATGGCCAGGGCCGGGACCTCCCTGTATGGCTACACCTTC
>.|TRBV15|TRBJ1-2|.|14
CATSRGGGDYGYTF
TGTGCCACCAGCAGAGGTGGAGGGGACTATGGCTACACCTTC
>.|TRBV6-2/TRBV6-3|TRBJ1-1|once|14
CASNGITRNTEAFF
TGTGCCAGCAATGGGATTACGAGGAACACTGAAGCTTTCTTT
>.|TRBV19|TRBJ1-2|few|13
CASSRMDVYGYTF
TGTGCCAGTAGTAGGATGGACGTCTATGGCTACACCTTC
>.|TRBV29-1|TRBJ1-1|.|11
CSVEWGTEAFF
TGCAGCGTTGAATGGGGCACTGAAGCTTTCTTT
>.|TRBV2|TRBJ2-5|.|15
CASSEARVIQETQYF
TGTGCCAGCAGTGAAGCGCGAGTCATCCAAGAGACCCAGTACTTC
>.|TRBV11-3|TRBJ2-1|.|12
CASSLGGTEQFF
TGTGCCAGCAGCTTAGGCGGGACAGAGCAGTTCTTC
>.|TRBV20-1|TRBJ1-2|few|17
CSASNRGGGRSNYGYTF
TGCAGTGCTTCAAACCGGGGGGGGGGTCGGTCGAACTATGGCTACACCTTC
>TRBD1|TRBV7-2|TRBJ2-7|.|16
CASSFQTGTAAYEQYF
TGTGCCAGCAGCTTCCAAACCGGGACAGCAGCCTACGAGCAGTACTTC
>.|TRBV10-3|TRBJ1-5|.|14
CAIRTRGEEQPQHF
TGTGCCATCAGAACTAGGGGTGAAGAACAGCCCCAGCATTTT
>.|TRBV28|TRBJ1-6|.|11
CASSLGQTLHF
TGTGCCAGCAGTTTAGGGCAAACCCTCCACTTT
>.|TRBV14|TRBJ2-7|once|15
CASSPVAGDSYEQYF
TGTGCCAGCAGCCCCGTGGCAGGGGATTCCTACGAGCAGTACTTC
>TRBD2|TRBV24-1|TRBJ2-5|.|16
CATSEGTSGRRETQYF
TGTGCCACCAGTGAAGGGACTAGCGGGAGAAGGGAGACCCAGTACTTC
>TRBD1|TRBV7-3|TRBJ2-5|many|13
CASSLDREETQYF
TGTGCTAGCAGCTTAGACAGGGAAGAGACCCAGTACTTC
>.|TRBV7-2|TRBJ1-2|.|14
CASPEGTFNYGYTF
TGTGCCAGCCCCGAGGGCACCTTTAACTATGGCTACACCTTC
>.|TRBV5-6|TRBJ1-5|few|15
CASSLKWKGNQPQHF
TGTGCCAGCAGCTTGAAGTGGAAGGGCAATCAGCCCCAGCATTTT
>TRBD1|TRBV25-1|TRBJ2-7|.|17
CASSFSGQAAASYEQYF
TGTGCCAGCAGTTTTTCGGGACAGGCCGCCGCCTCCTACGAGCAGTACTTC
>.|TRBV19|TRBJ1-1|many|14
CASSVQGPGTEAFF
TGTGCCAGTAGTGTACAGGGTCCGGGCACTGAAGCTTTCTTT
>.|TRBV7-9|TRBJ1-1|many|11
CASSLQGEAFF
TGTGCCAGCAGCTTACAGGGTGAAGCTTTCTTT
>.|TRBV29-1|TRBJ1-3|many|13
CSVAPNSGNTIYF
TGCAGCGTTGCCCCCAACTCTGGAAACACCATATATTTT
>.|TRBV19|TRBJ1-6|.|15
CASSDRGGESSPLHF
TGTGCCAGTAGTGACCGAGGAGGGGAGAGTTCACCCCTCCACTTT
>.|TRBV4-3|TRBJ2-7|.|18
CASSQDPFSDGGGYEQYF
TGCGCCAGCAGCCAAGACCCCTTCAGTGACGGTGGTGGCTACGAGCAGTACTTC
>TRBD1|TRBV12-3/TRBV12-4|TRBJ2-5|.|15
CASSGPGQGIETQYF
TGTGCCAGCAGTGGTCCGGGACAGGGAATCGAGACCCAGTACTTC
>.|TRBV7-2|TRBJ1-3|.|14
CASGVDYSGNTIYF
TGTGCCAGCGGGGTCGATTACTCTGGAAACACCATATATTTT
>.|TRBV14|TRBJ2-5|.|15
CASSRTLSGGETQYF
TGTGCCAGCAGCCGGACTTTGAGCGGCGGGGAGACCCAGTACTTC
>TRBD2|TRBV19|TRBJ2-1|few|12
CASSAFSGEQFF
TGTGCCAGTAGTGCCTTTAGCGGGGAGCAGTTCTTC
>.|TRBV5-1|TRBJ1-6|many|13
CASKDGENSPLHF
TGCGCCAGCAAGGACGGGGAGAATTCACCCCTCCACTTT
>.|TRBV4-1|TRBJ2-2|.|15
CASSQLVSDTGELFF
TGCGCCAGCAGCCAGCTCGTGAGTGACACCGGGGAGCTGTTTTTT
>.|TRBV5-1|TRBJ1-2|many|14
CASSWAGADYGYTF
TGCGCCAGCAGCTGGGCGGGGGCAGACTATGGCTACACCTTC
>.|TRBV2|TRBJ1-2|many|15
CASKGGNLPNYGYTF
TGTGCCAGCAAAGGGGGTAATCTGCCTAACTATGGCTACACCTTC
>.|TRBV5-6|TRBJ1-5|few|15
CASSLRGAPNQPQHF
TGTGCCAGCAGCTTGAGGGGAGCCCCCAATCAGCCCCAGCATTTT
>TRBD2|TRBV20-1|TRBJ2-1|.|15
CNARRREGLSDEQFF
TGCAATGCTAGGAGGCGGGAGGGCCTCTCCGATGAGCAGTTCTTC
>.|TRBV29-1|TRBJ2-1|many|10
CSAGNNEQFF
TGCAGCGCTGGCAACAATGAGCAGTTCTTC
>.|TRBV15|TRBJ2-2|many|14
CATSRDPNTGELFF
TGTGCCACCAGCAGAGACCCGAACACCGGGGAGCTGTTTTTT
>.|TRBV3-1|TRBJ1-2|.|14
CASSQEPKVGGYTF
TGTGCCAGCAGCCAAGAGCCTAAGGTAGGTGGCTACACCTTC
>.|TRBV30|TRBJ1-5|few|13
CAWSDRDNQPQHF
TGTGCCTGGAGTGACAGGGACAATCAGCCCCAGCATTTT
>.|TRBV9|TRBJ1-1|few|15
CASSPNRGPDTEAFF
TGTGCCAGCAGCCCTAACCGGGGTCCGGACACTGAAGCTTTCTTT
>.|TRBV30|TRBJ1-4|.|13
CAWSDRVGEKLFF
TGTGCCTGGAGTGATCGGGTCGGGGAAAAACTGTTTTTT
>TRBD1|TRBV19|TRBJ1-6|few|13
CASNCRTGTPLHF
TGTGCCAGTAACTGCCGGACAGGGACACCCCTCCACTTT
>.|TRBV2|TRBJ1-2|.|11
CASHQGNGYTF
TGTGCCAGCCATCAGGGGAATGGCTACACCTTC
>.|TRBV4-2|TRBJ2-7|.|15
CASSQGTKPSYEQYF
TGTGCCAGCAGCCAAGGGACAAAACCCTCCTACGAGCAGTACTTC
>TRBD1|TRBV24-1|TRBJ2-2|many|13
CATKQGVTGELFF
TGTGCCACCAAGCAGGGGGTCACCGGGGAGCTGTTTTTT
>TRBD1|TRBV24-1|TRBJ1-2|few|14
CATSPTGDWYGYTF
TGTGCCACCAGTCCGACAGGGGATTGGTATGGCTACACCTTC
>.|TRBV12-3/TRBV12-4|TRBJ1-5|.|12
CASSLDVQPQHF
TGTGCCAGCAGTTTAGACGTTCAGCCCCAGCATTTT
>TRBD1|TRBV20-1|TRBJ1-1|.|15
CSARDFRQGNTEAFF
TGCAGTGCTAGAGATTTTAGACAGGGGAACACTGAAGCTTTCTTT
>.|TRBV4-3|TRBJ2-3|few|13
CASRQAGTDTQYF
TGCGCCAGCAGACAAGCGGGCACAGATACGCAGTATTTT
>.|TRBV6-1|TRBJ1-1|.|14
CASSPPGGGTEAFF
TGTGCCAGCAGTCCCCCCGGGGGTGGCACTGAAGCTTTCTTT
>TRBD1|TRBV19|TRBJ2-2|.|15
CASSTDRVGTGELFF
TGTGCCAGTAGTACGGACAGGGTAGGAACCGGGGAGCTGTTTTTT
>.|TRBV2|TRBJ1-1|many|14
CASSIGQLNTEAFF
TGTGCCAGCAGTATTGGACAGTTGAACACTGAAGCTTTCTTT
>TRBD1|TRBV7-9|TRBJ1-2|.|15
CASSVSRQGLYGYTF
TGTGCCAGCAGCGTTAGTAGACAGGGCCTCTATGGCTACACCTTC
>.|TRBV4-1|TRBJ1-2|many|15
CASSQDPGLSYGYTF
TGCGCCAGCAGCCAAGACCCGGGATTGTCCTATGGCTACACCTTC
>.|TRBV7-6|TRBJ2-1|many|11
CASSWKNEQFF
TGTGCCAGCAGCTGGAAGAATGAGCAGTTCTTC